These 28 T cell receptor beta chains were sequenced from one sample in a study of T cells in localized non-small cell lung cancer. Clones were sequenced by immunoSEQ multiplex PCR, and TCRdb holds only the in-frame ones, with some missing. The sample includes roughly 30,000 clones, 85% to 90% seen only once; the top ten take about 2.9%. The source was peripheral blood, collected before any cancer treatment. The receptor set was obtained from a female donor older than 55 with stage I lung adenocarcinoma.

This chain links TRBV5-6 with TRBJ1-5; D unresolved. The CDR3 length is 12 residues. Trimming removed 2 bases at V and 7 bases at J, with 7 bases between. The germline V gene has CDR1 SGHDT and CDR2 YYEEEE. CDR3 in DNA: TGTGCCAGCAGCTTTCTTGGGCAGCCCCAGCATTTT. It encodes CASSFLGQPQHF. Together with reference TRBV5-6 and TRBJ1-5, the CDR3 gives the full variable domain: DAGVTQSPTHLIKTRGQQVTLRCSPKSGHDTVSWYQQALGQGPQFIFQYYEEEERQRGNFPDRFSGHQFPNYSSELNVNALLLGDSALYLCASSFLGQPQHFGDGTRLSIL.

CDR3 nucleotides: TGTGCCAGCAGTGAAGTGGTCGGGACACACTACGAGCAGTACTTC. This gives the protein CASSEVVGTHYEQYF. This chain links TRBV6-1 with TRBJ2-7; D is possibly TRBD1 (6 bases). Trimming cost V 1 base and J 3 bases, with 13 bases left between them. CDR1 MNHNS and CDR2 SASEGT come from the germline V gene. This CDR3 has 15 residues.

The gene calls are TRBV28 and TRBJ2-1; TRBD2 agrees at 12 bases. The V gene's germline CDR1 is MDHEN and CDR2 SYDVKM. V lost 8 bases to trimming and J lost 16 bases; unmatched junction nucleotides: 15. The CDR3 totals 14 residues. Here the CDR3 reads CASQNTGTSGPGFF. In DNA, the CDR3 is TGTGCCAGCCAAAATACCGGGACTAGCGGGCCCGGCTTCTTC.

This chain's CDR3 is CASSLVNRGWTEAFF. As DNA, the CDR3 is TGTGCCAGCAGCTTAGTTAACAGGGGGTGGACTGAAGCTTTCTTT. The chain recombines TRBV7-9 with TRBJ1-1, with TRBD1 matching 8 bases. The CDR3 contains 15 residues. CDR1 and CDR2 (germline): SEHNR, FQNEAQ (reference sequence). J gave up 5 bases and V 1 base, and 6 bases lay outside the gene matches.

The chain employs TRBV27 and TRBJ2-2, with a tentative D call TRBD1 (5 bases). V lost 8 bases, J lost 2 bases, and 15 bases lay in between. This CDR3 spans 15 amino acids. Germline CDR1 is MNHEY and CDR2 is SMNVEV (reference sequence). The CDR3 loop reads CASLQWGGNTGELFF. CDR3 nucleotides: TGTGCCAGCCTCCAGTGGGGCGGAAACACCGGGGAGCTGTTTTTT.

This clone was seen only a few times. This chain uses TRBV2 with TRBJ2-5; D possibly matches TRBD1 or TRBD2 (6 bases each). The CDR3 has 13 residues. Germline V gene sequence: CDR1 SNHLY, CDR2 FYNNEI. Trimming removed 5 bases from V and 5 bases from J, with 12 bases in between. This CDR3 is CASSRGQRETQYF. CDR3 sequence (DNA): TGTGCCAGCAGTCGGGGGCAGCGGGAGACCCAGTACTTC.

The chain couples TRBV4-3 to TRBJ2-1; no reliable D call. The CDR3 extends over 13 amino acids. The V end was cut by 0 bases, the J end by 7 bases, with 7 bases between. Germline CDR1 reads LGHNA; CDR2 reads YSLEER. The CDR3 loop is CASSQEFLNEQFF. The CDR3 nucleotides read TGCGCCAGCAGCCAAGAGTTCTTAAATGAGCAGTTCTTC.

V gene TRBV19 combines with J gene TRBJ1-4; tentative D call: TRBD1 (5 bases). This CDR3 comprises 16 residues. V was trimmed by 3 bases and J by 4 bases, leaving 15 bases between them. Germline CDR1 reads LNHDA; CDR2 reads SQIVND (reference sequence). CDR3 in DNA: TGTGCCAGTAGTATGCTTCAGGGCGGTGGTAATGAAAAACTGTTTTTT. Encoded protein: CASSMLQGGGNEKLFF.

Worth noting for this clone: Other DNA sequences in this sample translate to the same CDR3. The gene calls are TRBV25-1 and TRBJ2-5; 9 nucleotides align to TRBD2. This CDR3 spans 14 amino acids. The ends lost 3 bases at V and 3 bases at J; junction bases unmatched: 2. Germline V lookup: CDR1 MGHDK, CDR2 SYGVNS. The CDR3 region has the DNA TGTGCCAGCAGTGAGCGGGGGGGGAAAGAGACCCAGTACTTC. Its protein product is CASSERGGKETQYF.

The chain recombines TRBV7-2 with TRBJ2-7, with TRBD2 identical over 9 bases. Germline CDR1 SGHTA, CDR2 FQGNSA. The CDR3 length is 14 residues. Losses at the gene ends were 8 bases for V and 0 bases for J; bases not matched to a gene: 5. Written as DNA, the CDR3 is TGTGCCAGCGGGTTTAGCGGGAGCTCCTACGAGCAGTACTTC. Its translation: CASGFSGSSYEQYF.

The V call is TRBV4-2, the J call TRBJ2-5, with 10 bases that match TRBD2. The V segment lost 0 bases and the J segment 5 bases; nucleotides outside the gene matches: 6. CDR1 is LGHNA, CDR2 YNFKEQ, per germline. The CDR3 length is 16 residues. The CDR3 here is CASSQEGRTSGETQYF. The CDR3 DNA is TGTGCCAGCAGCCAAGAGGGTCGGACTAGCGGTGAGACCCAGTACTTC.

The V call is TRBV11-1, the J call TRBJ2-1; 10 bases are a match to TRBD2. The CDR3 has 15 residues. With V trimmed by 3 bases and J by 3 bases, 2 bases remained unmatched. Germline CDR1 reads SGHAT; CDR2 reads FQDESV (reference sequence). Here the CDR3 reads CASSLGTSDYNEQFF. The CDR3 DNA is TGTGCCAGCAGCTTGGGGACTAGCGACTACAATGAGCAGTTCTTC. The variable domain in full, with the rest retrieved from reference TRBV11-1 and TRBJ2-1, is EAEVAQSPRYKITEKSQAVAFWCDPISGHATLYWYRQILGQGPELLVQFQDESVVDDSQLPKDRFSAERLKGVDSTLKIQPAELGDSAMYLCASSLGTSDYNEQFFGPGTRLTVL.

This chain connects TRBV27 to TRBJ2-7, with D perhaps TRBD1 or TRBD2 (5 bases each). The ends were cut back, 5 bases at V and 4 bases at J, with 18 bases in the middle. The CDR3 has 15 amino acids. The germline V gene encodes CDR1 MNHEY and CDR2 SMNVEV (reference sequence). CDR3 in DNA: TGTGCCAGCAGTCCCCTGATGGGGCCGGGGTACGAGCAGTACTTC. Translation gives CASSPLMGPGYEQYF.

The V call is TRBV7-9, the J call TRBJ2-5; D is unclear. This CDR3 spans 12 amino acids. Trimming took off 4 bases at V and 4 bases at J, with 7 bases between the two ends. Germline CDR1 is SEHNR and CDR2 is FQNEAQ (reference sequence). The CDR3 sequence is CASSWNTETQYF. CDR3 bases: TGTGCCAGCAGCTGGAATACAGAGACCCAGTACTTC. Variable domain in full (rest from reference TRBV7-9 and TRBJ2-5): DTGVSQNPRHKITKRGQNVTFRCDPISEHNRLYWYRQTLGQGPEFLTYFQNEAQLEKSRLLSDRFSAERPKGSFSTLEIQRTEQGDSAMYLCASSWNTETQYFGPGTRLLVL.

The V and J genes are TRBV5-6 and TRBJ1-2; TRBD1 is a possible D gene (6 bases). CDR3 length equals 14 residues. CDR1 is SGHDT, CDR2 YYEEEE, per germline. Deletions cut 4 bases from V and 4 bases from J, with 14 bases between. CDR3 DNA sequence: TGTGCCAGCAGCGGGGGCGGGGGTGTCTATGGCTACACCTTC. Residues: CASSGGGGVYGYTF.

The rearrangement joins TRBV5-1 to TRBJ2-1, with 10 bases matching TRBD1. V lost 5 bases to trimming and J lost 0 bases; unmatched junction nucleotides: 5. Germline V lookup: CDR1 SGHRS, CDR2 YFSETQ. The CDR3 covers 16 residues. The CDR3 bases are TGCGCCAGCAGACGGGACAGGGGAGGCTCCTACAATGAGCAGTTCTTC. This sequence encodes CASRRDRGGSYNEQFF.

The CDR3, as DNA: TGTGCCAGCTCACTTTGGACAGGGCGAACCTCTGGGGCCAACGTCCTGACTTTC. Translating it yields CASSLWTGRTSGANVLTF. The genes are TRBV18 and TRBJ2-6; 8 bases line up with TRBD1. Germline V lookup: CDR1 KGHSH, CDR2 LQKENI. The CDR3 runs to 18 residues. With 4 bases clipped from V and 0 bases from J, the junction kept 8 bases outside the gene matches.

This chain links TRBV5-1 with TRBJ2-6, with D possibly being TRBD1 or TRBD2 (5 bases each). The V end was cut by 0 bases, the J end by 0 bases, with 13 bases between. The CDR3 is made up of 18 amino acids. The germline CDR1 and CDR2 sequences are SGHRS and YFSETQ. CDR3: CASSLAGTALSGANVLTF. Written as DNA, the CDR3 is TGCGCCAGCAGCTTGGCCGGGACGGCACTCTCTGGGGCCAACGTCCTGACTTTC.

This clone was seen a handful of times. CDR3 coding DNA: TGTGCCAGTAGTATCGAGCTGAGCTCCTACAATGAGCAGTTCTTC. Protein: CASSIELSSYNEQFF. J is TRBJ2-1 and V is TRBV19, with no clear D. The germline V gene encodes CDR1 LNHDA and CDR2 SQIVND (reference sequence). With 3 bases removed from V and 0 bases from J, the gap between germline ends came to 9 bases. The CDR3 runs to 15 residues.

This clone was observed a few times. The chain has TRBV19 and TRBJ1-5, with 7 positions matching TRBD1. The CDR3 is 14 residues long. Trimming at V came to 4 bases and at J to 2 bases, leaving 2 bases not matched to a gene. Germline V gene lookup returns CDR1 LNHDA and CDR2 SQIVND (reference sequence). Here the CDR3 reads CASSTTGGNQPQHF. CDR3 sequence (DNA): TGTGCCAGTAGTACCACAGGGGGCAATCAGCCCCAGCATTTT.

V gene TRBV7-2 combines with J gene TRBJ2-1; D remains ambiguous. This CDR3 is built from 16 residues. Between the trimmed V and J ends, which lost 3 bases and 3 bases, there was a span of 15 bases. The germline V gene encodes CDR1 SGHTA and CDR2 FQGNSA. The CDR3 spells CASSFTFSRDYNEQFF. CDR3 nucleotide sequence: TGTGCCAGCAGCTTCACGTTCAGCAGAGACTACAATGAGCAGTTCTTC.

J is TRBJ1-1 and V is TRBV28; perhaps TRBD1 as D (5 bases). Trimming removed 6 bases from V and 1 base from J, with 12 bases in between. Germline-derived CDR1 and CDR2 are MDHEN and SYDVKM. The CDR3 sequence is 14 residues long. The chain's CDR3 is CASSPDNGNTEAFF. The CDR3 DNA reads as TGTGCCAGCAGCCCGGACAACGGGAACACTGAAGCTTTCTTT.

V and J are TRBV29-1 and TRBJ2-1, with 10 bases aligning to TRBD2. The CDR3 has 14 amino acids. CDR1 SQVTM and CDR2 ANQGSEA come from the germline V gene. The V and J ends lost 4 bases and 7 bases, in that order; junction bases with no gene match: 7. CDR3 in DNA: TGCAGCGTTGTAGTAATAGCGGGAGGTAATGAGCAGTTCTTC. Translated, it gives CSVVVIAGGNEQFF.

The rearrangement joins TRBV5-5 to TRBJ2-1; 7 bases are a match to TRBD1. The CDR3 has 16 residues. Germline CDR1 and CDR2: SGHKS and YYEKEE (reference sequence). The V gene end was trimmed by 1 base and the J gene end by 0 bases; junction bases not matched to a gene: 4. CDR3 sequence (DNA): TGTGCCAGCAGCTTGATAGGGGGCGCCTCCTACAATGAGCAGTTCTTC. This encodes CASSLIGGASYNEQFF.

The CDR3 bases are TGTGCCAGCAGCTTAGAGTTTGTCACTGAAGCTTTCTTT. It yields the protein CASSLEFVTEAFF. The chain links TRBV7-2 to TRBJ1-1; no clear D. This CDR3 region has 13 residues. Trimming removed 1 base from V and 4 bases from J, with 7 bases in between. The germline V gene has CDR1 SGHTA and CDR2 FQGNSA.

V and J are TRBV19 and TRBJ2-5; 8 bases are a match to TRBD2. The CDR3 covers 14 residues. V dropped 10 bases and J dropped 1; count of bases not matched to a gene: 8. CDR1 and CDR2 from the germline V gene are LNHDA and SQIVND (reference sequence). Here the CDR3 DNA reads TGTGCCATCGTAATAGCGGGGTCCCAAGAGACCCAGTACTTC. Protein: CAIVIAGSQETQYF.

This chain joins TRBV18 and TRBJ1-1, with TRBD1 matching 7 bases. J lost 1 base, V lost 0 bases, and 5 bases had no gene match. Germline-derived CDR1 and CDR2 are KGHSH and LQKENI. CDR3 size: 16 residues. The CDR3 sequence: CASSPPTGQGNTEAFF. CDR3 nucleotide sequence: TGTGCCAGCTCACCACCGACAGGGCAGGGGAACACTGAAGCTTTCTTT.

This clone was found once. The chain recombines TRBV19 with TRBJ1-5, with D maybe TRBD1 (6 bases). The germline V gene has CDR1 LNHDA and CDR2 SQIVND (reference sequence). The CDR3 has 15 amino acids. Trimming removed 5 bases at V and 0 bases at J, with 11 bases between. The DNA of the CDR3 is TGTGCCAGTAGTCCCCGGACAGATAGCAATCAGCCCCAGCATTTT. Translation gives CASSPRTDSNQPQHF.